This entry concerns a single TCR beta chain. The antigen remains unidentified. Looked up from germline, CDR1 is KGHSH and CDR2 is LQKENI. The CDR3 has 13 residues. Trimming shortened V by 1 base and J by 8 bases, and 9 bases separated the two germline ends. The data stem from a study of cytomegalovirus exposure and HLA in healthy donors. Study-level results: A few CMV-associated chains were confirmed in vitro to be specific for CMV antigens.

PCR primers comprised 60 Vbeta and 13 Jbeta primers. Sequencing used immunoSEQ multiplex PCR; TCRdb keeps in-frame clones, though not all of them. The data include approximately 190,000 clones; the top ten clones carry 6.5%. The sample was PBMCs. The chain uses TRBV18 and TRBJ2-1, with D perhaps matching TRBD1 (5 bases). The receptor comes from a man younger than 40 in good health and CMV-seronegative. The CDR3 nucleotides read TGTGCCAGCTCACCACGGACAAGCGATGAGCAGTTCTTC. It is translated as CASSPRTSDEQFF.